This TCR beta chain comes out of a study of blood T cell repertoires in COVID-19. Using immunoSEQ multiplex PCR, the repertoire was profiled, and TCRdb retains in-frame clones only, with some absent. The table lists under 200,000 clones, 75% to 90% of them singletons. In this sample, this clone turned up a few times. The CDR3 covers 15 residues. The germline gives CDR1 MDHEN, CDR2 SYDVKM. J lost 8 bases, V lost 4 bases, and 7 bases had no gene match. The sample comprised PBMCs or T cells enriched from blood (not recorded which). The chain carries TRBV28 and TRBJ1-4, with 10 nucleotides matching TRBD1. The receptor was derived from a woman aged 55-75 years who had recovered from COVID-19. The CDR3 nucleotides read TGTGCCAGCAGTTCCACCGGGACAGGGGAGGAAAAACTGTTTTTT. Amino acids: CASSSTGTGEEKLFF.